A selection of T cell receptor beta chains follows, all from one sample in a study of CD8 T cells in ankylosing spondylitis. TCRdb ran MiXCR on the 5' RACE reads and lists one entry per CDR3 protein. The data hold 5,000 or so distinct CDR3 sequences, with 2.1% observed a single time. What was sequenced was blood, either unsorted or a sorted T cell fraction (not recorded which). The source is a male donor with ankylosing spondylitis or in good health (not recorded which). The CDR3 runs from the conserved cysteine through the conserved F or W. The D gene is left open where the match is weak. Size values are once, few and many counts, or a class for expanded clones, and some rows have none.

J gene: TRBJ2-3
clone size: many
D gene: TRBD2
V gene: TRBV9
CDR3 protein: CASSVGEGGTDTQYF
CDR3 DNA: TGTGCCAGCAGCGTAGGGGAGGGCGGCACAGATACGCAGTATTTT

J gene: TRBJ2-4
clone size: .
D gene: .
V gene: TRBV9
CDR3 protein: CASSSLGEGKNIQYF
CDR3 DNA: TGTGCCAGCAGCTCCCTTGGGGAAGGCAAAAACATTCAGTACTTC

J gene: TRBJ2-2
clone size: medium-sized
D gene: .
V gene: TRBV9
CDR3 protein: CASSPRGVGTGELFF
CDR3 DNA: TGTGCCAGCAGCCCGAGGGGGGTTGGCACCGGGGAGCTGTTTTTT

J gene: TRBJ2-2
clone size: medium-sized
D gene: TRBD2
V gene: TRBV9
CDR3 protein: CASSAGLAYTGELFF
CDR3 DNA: TGTGCCAGCAGCGCGGGACTAGCATACACCGGGGAGCTGTTTTTT

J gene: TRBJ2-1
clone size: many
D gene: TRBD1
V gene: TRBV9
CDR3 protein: CASSQRQGAYNEQFF
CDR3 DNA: TGTGCCAGCAGCCAGAGACAGGGGGCATACAATGAGCAGTTCTTC

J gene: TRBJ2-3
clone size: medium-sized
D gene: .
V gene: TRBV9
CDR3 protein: CASSPQRASTDTQYF
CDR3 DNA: TGTGCCAGCAGCCCCCAAAGAGCTTCCACAGATACGCAGTATTTT

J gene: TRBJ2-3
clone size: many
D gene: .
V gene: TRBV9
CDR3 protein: CASSVEGTDTQYF
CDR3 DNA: TGTGCCAGCAGCGTAGAAGGAACAGATACGCAGTATTTT

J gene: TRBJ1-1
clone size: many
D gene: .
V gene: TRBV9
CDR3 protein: CASSVALQGEAFF
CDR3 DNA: TGTGCCAGCAGCGTAGCTCTCCAGGGAGAAGCTTTCTTT

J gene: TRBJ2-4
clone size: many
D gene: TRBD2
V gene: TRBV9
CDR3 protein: CASSVGIAGTKNIQYF
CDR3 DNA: TGTGCCAGCAGCGTTGGAATAGCGGGAACCAAAAACATTCAGTACTTC

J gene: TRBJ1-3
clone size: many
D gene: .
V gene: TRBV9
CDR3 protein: CASSRDGDSGNTIYF
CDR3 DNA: TGTGCCAGCAGCCGCGACGGGGACTCTGGAAACACCATATATTTT

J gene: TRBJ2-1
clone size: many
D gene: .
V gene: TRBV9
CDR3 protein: CASSILDAPDYNEQFF
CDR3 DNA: TGTGCCAGCAGTATACTAGATGCGCCCGACTACAATGAGCAGTTCTTC

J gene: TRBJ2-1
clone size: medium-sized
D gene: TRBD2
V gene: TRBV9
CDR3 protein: CASSTLAGGYNEQFF
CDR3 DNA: TGTGCCAGCAGCACCCTAGCGGGAGGGTACAATGAGCAGTTCTTC

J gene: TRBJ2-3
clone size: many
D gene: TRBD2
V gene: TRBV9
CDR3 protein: CASSLPTGGQEDTQYF
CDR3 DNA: TGTGCCAGCAGCCTTCCCACGGGAGGGCAGGAAGATACGCAGTATTTT

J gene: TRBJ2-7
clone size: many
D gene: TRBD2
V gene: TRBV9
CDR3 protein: CASSVGWLAGAEQYF
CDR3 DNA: TGTGCCAGCAGCGTAGGCTGGCTAGCGGGAGCCGAGCAGTACTTC

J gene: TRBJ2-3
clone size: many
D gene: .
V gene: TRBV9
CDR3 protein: CASSPAIMATDTQYF
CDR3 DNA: TGTGCCAGCAGCCCCGCTATTATGGCCACAGATACGCAGTATTTT

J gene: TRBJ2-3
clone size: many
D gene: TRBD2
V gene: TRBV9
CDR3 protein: CASSVGLAGLTDTQYF
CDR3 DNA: TGTGCCAGCAGCGTAGGACTAGCGGGTCTCACAGATACGCAGTATTTT

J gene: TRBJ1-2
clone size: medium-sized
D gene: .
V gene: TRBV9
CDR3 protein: CASSVARTRPDGYTF
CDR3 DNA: TGTGCCAGCAGCGTAGCGAGGACTCGACCGGATGGCTACACCTTC

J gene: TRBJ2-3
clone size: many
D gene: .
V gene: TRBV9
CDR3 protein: CASSPEGSSADTQYF
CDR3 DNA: TGTGCCAGCAGCCCCGAGGGTTCCTCAGCAGATACGCAGTATTTT

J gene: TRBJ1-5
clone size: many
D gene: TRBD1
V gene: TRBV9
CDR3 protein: CASSVGTGNQPQHF
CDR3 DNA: TGTGCCAGCAGCGTAGGGACAGGAAATCAGCCCCAGCATTTT

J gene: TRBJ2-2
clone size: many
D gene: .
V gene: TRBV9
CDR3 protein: CASSVTRQHTNTGELFF
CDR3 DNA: TGTGCCAGCAGCGTGACGCGGCAGCACACCAACACCGGGGAGCTGTTTTTT

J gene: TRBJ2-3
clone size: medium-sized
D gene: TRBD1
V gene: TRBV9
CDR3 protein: CASSAARDRVTDTQYF
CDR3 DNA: TGTGCCAGCAGCGCCGCGCGGGACAGGGTGACAGATACGCAGTATTTT

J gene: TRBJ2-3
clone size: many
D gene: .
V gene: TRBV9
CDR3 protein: CASSYDSSLSTDTQYF
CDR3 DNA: TGTGCCAGCAGCTATGACAGCTCTTTAAGCACAGATACGCAGTATTTT

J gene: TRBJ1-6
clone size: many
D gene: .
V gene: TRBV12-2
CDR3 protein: CASRSSNNHNSPLHF
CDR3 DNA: TGTGCAAGTCGCAGCTCCAACAACCATAATTCACCCCTCCACTTT

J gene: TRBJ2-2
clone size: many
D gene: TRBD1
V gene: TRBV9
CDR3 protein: CASKPGQGNTGELFF
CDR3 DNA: TGTGCCAGCAAACCGGGACAGGGTAACACCGGGGAGCTGTTTTTT

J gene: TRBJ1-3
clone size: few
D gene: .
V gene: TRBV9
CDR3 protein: CASSAATGNTIYF
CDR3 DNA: TGTGCCAGCAGTGCAGCGACTGGAAACACCATATATTTT

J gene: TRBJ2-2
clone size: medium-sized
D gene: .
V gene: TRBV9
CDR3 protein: CASSASGELFF
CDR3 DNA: TGTGCCAGCAGCGCTAGCGGGGAGCTGTTTTTT

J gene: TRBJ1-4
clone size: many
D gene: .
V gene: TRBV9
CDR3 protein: CASSASPNEKLFF
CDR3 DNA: TGTGCCAGCAGCGCCAGTCCTAATGAAAAACTGTTTTTT

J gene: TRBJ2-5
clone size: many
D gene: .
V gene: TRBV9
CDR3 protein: CASSDGTGGLETQYF
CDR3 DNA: TGTGCCAGCAGCGATGGGACCGGCGGGTTAGAGACCCAGTACTTC

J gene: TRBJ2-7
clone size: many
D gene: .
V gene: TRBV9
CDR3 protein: CASSVLARSHEQYF
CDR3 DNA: TGTGCCAGCAGCGTATTGGCCCGTTCTCACGAGCAGTACTTC

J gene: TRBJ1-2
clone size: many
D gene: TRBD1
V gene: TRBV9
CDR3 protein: CASSGTGSRYGYTF
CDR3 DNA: TGTGCCAGCAGCGGGACAGGGAGTCGATACGGCTACACCTTC

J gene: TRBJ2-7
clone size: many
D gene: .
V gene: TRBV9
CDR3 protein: CASSVAAGREGVEQYF
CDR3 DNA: TGTGCCAGCAGCGTAGCGGCCGGTCGCGAAGGGGTCGAGCAGTACTTC

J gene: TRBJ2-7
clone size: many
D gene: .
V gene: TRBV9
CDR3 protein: CASSLQGYEQYF
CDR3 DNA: TGTGCCAGCAGCTTACAGGGTTACGAGCAGTACTTC

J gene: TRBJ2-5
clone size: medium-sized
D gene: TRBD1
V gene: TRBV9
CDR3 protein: CASSGTTGVETQYF
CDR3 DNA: TGTGCCAGCAGCGGGACGACAGGGGTAGAGACCCAGTACTTC

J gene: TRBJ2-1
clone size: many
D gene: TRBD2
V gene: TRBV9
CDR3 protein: CASSVEGGLGREQFF
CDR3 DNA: TGTGCCAGCAGCGTAGAAGGGGGACTAGGGCGCGAGCAGTTCTTC

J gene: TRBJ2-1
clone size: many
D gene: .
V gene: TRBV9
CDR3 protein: CASSVVGQPGVDEQFF
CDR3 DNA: TGTGCCAGCAGCGTAGTGGGCCAACCAGGTGTAGATGAGCAGTTCTTC

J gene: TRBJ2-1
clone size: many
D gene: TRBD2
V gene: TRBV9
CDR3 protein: CASSPGLAGVSEQFF
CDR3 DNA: TGTGCCAGCAGCCCCGGACTAGCGGGAGTGAGTGAGCAGTTCTTC

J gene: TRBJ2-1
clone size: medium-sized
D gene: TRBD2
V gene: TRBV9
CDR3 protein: CASSVVSGLALGEQFF
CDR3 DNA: TGTGCCAGCAGCGTAGTTTCGGGACTAGCCTTGGGTGAGCAGTTCTTC

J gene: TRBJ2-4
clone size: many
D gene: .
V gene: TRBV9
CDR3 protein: CASSSSETQVDIQYF
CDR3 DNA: TGTGCCAGCAGCTCCTCCGAGACTCAAGTGGACATTCAGTACTTC

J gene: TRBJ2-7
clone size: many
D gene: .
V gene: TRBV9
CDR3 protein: CASSPWPEGEQYF
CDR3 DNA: TGTGCCAGCAGCCCGTGGCCTGAGGGCGAGCAGTACTTC

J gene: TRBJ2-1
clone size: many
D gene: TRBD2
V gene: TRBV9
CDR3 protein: CASSVGGAGGWQDNEQFF
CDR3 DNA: TGTGCCAGCAGCGTAGGGGGCGCGGGAGGCTGGCAGGACAATGAGCAGTTCTTC

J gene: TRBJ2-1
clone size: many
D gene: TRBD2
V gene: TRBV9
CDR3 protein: CASSPGTSGRANEQFF
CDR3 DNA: TGTGCCAGCAGCCCGGGAACTAGCGGGAGGGCAAATGAGCAGTTCTTC

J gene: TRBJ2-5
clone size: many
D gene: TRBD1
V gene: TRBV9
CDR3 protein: CASSVGDSAQETQYF
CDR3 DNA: TGTGCCAGCAGCGTAGGGGACAGTGCTCAAGAGACCCAGTACTTC

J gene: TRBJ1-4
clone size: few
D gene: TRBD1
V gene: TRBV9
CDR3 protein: CASTTGGSNEKLFF
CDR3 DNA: TGTGCCAGCACTACAGGGGGGTCTAATGAAAAACTGTTTTTT

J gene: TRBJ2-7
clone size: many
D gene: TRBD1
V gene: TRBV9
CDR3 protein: CASSSPGTGDHEQYF
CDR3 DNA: TGTGCCAGCAGCTCCCCCGGGACAGGGGATCACGAGCAGTACTTC

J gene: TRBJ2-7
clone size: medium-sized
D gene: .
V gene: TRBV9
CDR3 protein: CASSAPGYPYEQYF
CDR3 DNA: TGTGCCAGCAGCGCTCCAGGGTACCCCTACGAGCAGTACTTC

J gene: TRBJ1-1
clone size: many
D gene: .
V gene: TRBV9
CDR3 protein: CASSLGGTNTEAFF
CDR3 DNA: TGTGCCAGCAGCCTAGGGGGGACGAACACTGAAGCTTTCTTT

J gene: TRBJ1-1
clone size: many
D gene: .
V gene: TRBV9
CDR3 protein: CASSVGGTRTDTEAFF
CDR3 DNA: TGTGCCAGCAGCGTAGGCGGCACCCGGACGGACACTGAAGCTTTCTTT

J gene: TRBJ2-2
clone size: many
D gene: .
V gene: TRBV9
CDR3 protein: CASSVDGNGELFF
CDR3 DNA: TGTGCCAGCAGCGTAGACGGGAACGGGGAGCTGTTTTTT